These 30 T cell receptor beta chains came from one sample sequenced in a study of STAT5B mutations in CD4+ large granular lymphocyte leukemia. The table came from immunoSEQ multiplex PCR; TCRdb's copy has only in-frame clones and leaves some out. The sample yields about 33,000 clones, 75% to 85% seen once. The sample comprised CD4+ T cells from blood buffy coats. These receptors were taken from a human donor in good health.

The chain combines TRBV19 with TRBJ1-2, with D perhaps matching TRBD1 (5 bases). The CDR3 sequence is 15 residues long. V was clipped by 5 bases and J by 2 bases, with 15 bases between them. Looked up from germline, CDR1 is LNHDA and CDR2 is SQIVND (reference sequence). CDR3 protein: CASSRPARDNYGYTF. The CDR3 DNA reads TGTGCCAGTAGTCGACCGGCTCGGGACAACTATGGCTACACCTTC.

This chain uses TRBV7-2 with TRBJ2-7, with 8 bases aligning to TRBD2. V was pared by 8 bases and J by 3 bases, with 9 bases of the junction left unmatched. Germline V gene sequence: CDR1 SGHTA, CDR2 FQGNSA. This CDR3 is built from 14 residues. The CDR3 DNA reads as TGTGCCAGCGGGGGCGGGGGGATCCGCTACGAGCAGTACTTC. Protein product: CASGGGGIRYEQYF.

The chain joins TRBV28 to TRBJ1-6, with D maybe TRBD1 (6 bases). The CDR3 is 17 amino acids. V lost 6 bases and J 0 bases, leaving 15 bases between the germline ends. The germline V gene encodes CDR1 MDHEN and CDR2 SYDVKM. CDR3 DNA: TGTGCCAGCAGCCAACTCAGGGGCAGCTCCTATAATTCACCCCTCCACTTT. It encodes CASSQLRGSSYNSPLHF.

The V gene is TRBV6-5, the J gene TRBJ2-7; 7 nucleotides line up with TRBD1. The CDR3 is 12 amino acids. The V gene's germline CDR1 is MNHEY and CDR2 SVGAGI. The V segment lost 10 bases and the J segment 3 bases; nucleotides outside the gene matches: 6. The chain's CDR3 is CATHRGSYEQYF. In nucleotides, the CDR3 is TGTGCCACTCACAGGGGTAGCTACGAGCAGTACTTC.

This rearrangement joins TRBV10-3 to TRBJ2-3; D unresolved. The CDR3 has 18 amino acids. V was trimmed by 4 bases and J by 1 base, leaving 21 bases between them. Germline CDR1 and CDR2: ENHRY and SYGVKD. CDR3 sequence: CAISGSQALNPGTDTQYF. The CDR3 bases are TGTGCCATCAGTGGGAGCCAGGCACTAAACCCCGGCACAGATACGCAGTATTTT.

The genes are TRBV15 and TRBJ2-4, with 8 bases lining up with TRBD2. Trimming removed 5 bases from V and 0 bases from J; junction bases left unmatched: 12. Germline CDR1 is LNHNV and CDR2 is YYDKDF (reference sequence). The CDR3 totals 18 residues. The CDR3 region has the DNA TGTGCCACCAGCTCAAGGGTCAGCGGGAGCGTAGCCAAAAACATTCAGTACTTC. Translated, it gives CATSSRVSGSVAKNIQYF.

The chain combines TRBV28 with TRBJ1-3; possible D gene TRBD1, 5 bases. Looked up from germline, CDR1 is MDHEN and CDR2 is SYDVKM. The CDR3 extends over 22 amino acids. Trimming stripped 4 bases from V and 0 bases from J, with 31 bases between. The CDR3 loop reads CASSWGTPLLGLKRDSGNTIYF. The CDR3 DNA reads TGTGCCAGCAGTTGGGGGACGCCCCTTTTGGGCCTTAAACGGGACTCTGGAAACACCATATATTTT. The full variable domain, its missing parts supplied by reference TRBV28 and TRBJ1-3, is DVKVTQSSRYLVKRTGEKVFLECVQDMDHENMFWYRQDPGLGLRLIYFSYDVKMKEKGDIPEGYSVSREKKERFSLILESASTNQTSMYLCASSWGTPLLGLKRDSGNTIYFGEGSWLTVV.

The CDR3 region has the DNA TGCGCCAGCAGCGTTCAGGGAGGGGAGACCCAGTACTTC. Its translation is CASSVQGGETQYF. The gene calls are TRBV5-1 and TRBJ2-5; TRBD2 matches 7 bases. The CDR3 contains 13 residues. The V and J ends lost 4 bases and 5 bases, in that order; junction bases with no gene match: 5. CDR1 and CDR2 from the germline V gene are SGHRS and YFSETQ.

This clone came up a few times. Other DNA sequences within the sample encode an identical CDR3. The rearrangement joins TRBV19 to TRBJ1-1; 7 bases are shared with TRBD1. Germline loops: CDR1 LNHDA, CDR2 SQIVND (reference sequence). V was clipped by 4 bases and J by 0 bases; unmatched bases: 2. The CDR3 length is 14 residues. CDR3: CASSRGQLNTEAFF. Here the CDR3 DNA reads TGTGCCAGTAGTAGGGGACAGCTGAACACTGAAGCTTTCTTT. Full variable domain (rest looked up from reference TRBV19 and TRBJ1-1): DGGITQSPKYLFRKEGQNVTLSCEQNLNHDAMYWYRQDPGQGLRLIYYSQIVNDFQKGDIAEGYSVSREKKESFPLTVTSAQKNPTAFYLCASSRGQLNTEAFFGQGTRLTVV.

This chain joins TRBV7-3 and TRBJ1-2; TRBD1 agrees at 8 bases. The CDR3 has 14 residues. Germline lookup yields CDR1 SGHTA and CDR2 FQGTGA. V lost 4 bases, J lost 4 bases, and 5 bases stayed unmatched. CDR3 residues: CASSSPDRAYGYTF. The CDR3 DNA follows: TGTGCCAGCAGCTCCCCGGACAGGGCCTATGGCTACACCTTC.

This clone was recorded only once. The chain carries TRBV5-1 and TRBJ2-5, with a tentative D call TRBD2 (7 bases). The CDR3 runs 17 residues. The germline V gene encodes CDR1 SGHRS and CDR2 YFSETQ. V was cut by 0 bases and J by 3 bases, with 18 bases left in between. The CDR3: CASSLAPIGGGEETQYF. The CDR3 DNA reads as TGCGCCAGCAGCTTGGCTCCCATAGGGGGGGGCGAAGAGACCCAGTACTTC. Based on the CDR3 plus reference TRBV5-1 and TRBJ2-5, the full variable domain is KAGVTQTPRYLIKTRGQQVTLSCSPISGHRSVSWYQQTPGQGLQFLFEYFSETQRNKGNFPGRFSGRQFSNSRSEMNVSTLELGDSALYLCASSLAPIGGGEETQYFGPGTRLLVL.

This clone showed up just a few times. J is TRBJ2-7 and V is TRBV7-9; D perhaps matches TRBD2 (6 bases). Per germline, CDR1 SEHNR and CDR2 FQNEAQ (reference sequence). The length of the CDR3 is 15 residues. V was trimmed by 3 bases and J by 2 bases, leaving 14 bases between them. The CDR3, as DNA: TGTGCCAGCAGCTTCACAGGAACTAGCACCTACGAGCAGTACTTC. Protein product: CASSFTGTSTYEQYF.

The chain has TRBV11-2 and TRBJ2-3; D is unclear. V was trimmed by 3 bases and J by 1 base, leaving 5 bases between them. Looked up from germline, CDR1 is SGHAT and CDR2 is FQNNGV. The CDR3 spans 13 residues. CDR3 loop: CASSFGGTDTQYF. CDR3 nucleotides: TGTGCCAGCAGCTTCGGCGGCACAGATACGCAGTATTTT.

V usage is TRBV7-2 and J usage is TRBJ1-2; the D gene is possibly TRBD1 (5 bases). This CDR3 spans 14 amino acids. V gave up 5 bases and J gave up 4 bases, with 14 bases separating them. Germline V gene lookup returns CDR1 SGHTA and CDR2 FQGNSA. The CDR3 here is CASSRSTDSYGYTF. In DNA, the CDR3 is TGTGCCAGCAGCCGCTCTACCGACAGCTATGGCTACACCTTC.

This clone was counted once. The chain carries TRBV6-6 and TRBJ2-2; 7 bases map to TRBD1. This CDR3 contains 16 residues. Per germline, CDR1 MNHNY and CDR2 SVGAGI (reference sequence). The junction had 10 bases not matched to a gene; V was cut back by 5 bases and J by 4 bases. CDR3 protein: CASSPTFRQGTGELFF. CDR3 bases: TGTGCCAGCAGTCCTACCTTCCGACAGGGCACCGGGGAGCTGTTTTTT.

The CDR3 here is CASRSGGSTDTQYF. The CDR3 nucleotides read TGTGCCAGCCGGTCAGGGGGAAGCACAGATACGCAGTATTTT. The chain employs TRBV28 and TRBJ2-3; TRBD1 matches 7 bases. Germline CDR1 and CDR2: MDHEN and SYDVKM. The J segment lost 0 bases and the V segment lost 8 bases, leaving 5 bases of the junction unmatched. CDR3 length: 14 amino acids. Filled out from reference TRBV28 and TRBJ2-3, the complete variable domain reads DVKVTQSSRYLVKRTGEKVFLECVQDMDHENMFWYRQDPGLGLRLIYFSYDVKMKEKGDIPEGYSVSREKKERFSLILESASTNQTSMYLCASRSGGSTDTQYFGPGTRLTVL.

The rearrangement uses TRBV27 and TRBJ2-6; 9 bases match TRBD1. Germline V lookup: CDR1 MNHEY, CDR2 SMNVEV (reference sequence). The V and J ends lost 5 bases and 1 base, in that order; junction bases with no gene match: 6. This CDR3 comprises 17 residues. The CDR3, as DNA: TGTGCCAGCAGTCCGGGACAGGGAACGTCTGGGGCCAACGTCCTGACTTTC. As protein: CASSPGQGTSGANVLTF.

The rearrangement links TRBV4-1 to TRBJ2-3, with 12 nucleotides matching TRBD2. Germline-derived CDR1 and CDR2 are MGHRA and YSYEKL. The CDR3 sequence is 15 residues long. Trimming cost V 4 bases and J 6 bases; bases outside gene matches: 5. The CDR3 coding sequence is TGCGCCAGCAGCCGGACTAGCGGGATTTCGGATACGCAGTATTTT. Its protein is CASSRTSGISDTQYF.

The chain has TRBV9 and TRBJ1-1; 7 nucleotides align to TRBD1. Germline-derived CDR1 and CDR2 are SGDLS and YYNGEE. The CDR3 is 17 residues long. Trimming at V came to 3 bases and at J to 0 bases, leaving 11 bases not matched to a gene. The CDR3, as DNA: TGTGCCAGCAGCGCCAGGGGGGGGGTTTTATTGAACACTGAAGCTTTCTTT. Translated, it gives CASSARGGVLLNTEAFF. The variable domain in full, with the rest retrieved from reference TRBV9 and TRBJ1-1, is DSGVTQTPKHLITATGQRVTLRCSPRSGDLSVYWYQQSLDQGLQFLIQYYNGEERAKGNILERFSAQQFPDLHSELNLSSLELGDSALYFCASSARGGVLLNTEAFFGQGTRLTVV.

This clone was counted only a few times. The chain recombines TRBV2 with TRBJ2-2, with D possibly being TRBD2 (6 bases). Trimming shortened V by 6 bases and J by 5 bases, and 13 bases separated the two germline ends. Looked up from germline, CDR1 is SNHLY and CDR2 is FYNNEI. This CDR3 has 14 amino acids. DNA of the CDR3: TGTGCCAGCAGCGTGAACCGGGGGACCGGGGAGCTGTTTTTT. Its protein is CASSVNRGTGELFF.

V is TRBV7-9 and J is TRBJ2-7, with 8 bases lining up with TRBD1. Trimming removed 4 bases from V and 3 bases from J; junction bases left unmatched: 5. The CDR3 covers 14 residues. CDR1 and CDR2 (germline): SEHNR, FQNEAQ (reference sequence). CDR3: CASSSLQGVYEQYF. In DNA, the CDR3 is TGTGCCAGCAGCTCACTACAGGGGGTCTACGAGCAGTACTTC.

This clone was detected once. V gene TRBV18 combines with J gene TRBJ1-5; D not resolved. V shed 4 bases and J shed 0 bases, with 10 bases lying between them. Per the germline V gene, CDR1 is KGHSH and CDR2 is LQKENI. The CDR3 loop spans 15 amino acids. CDR3 sequence reads: CASSRDGNSNQPQHF. The CDR3 nucleotides are TGTGCCAGCTCACGCGACGGAAATAGCAATCAGCCCCAGCATTTT. The full variable domain, with the rest looked up from reference TRBV18 and TRBJ1-5, is NAGVMQNPRHLVRRRGQEARLRCSPMKGHSHVYWYRQLPEEGLKFMVYLQKENIIDESGMPKERFSAEFPKEGPSILRIQQVVRGDSAAYFCASSRDGNSNQPQHFGDGTRLSIL.

This clone has only one observation. V and J are TRBV11-2 and TRBJ2-7; 9 bases are a match to TRBD1. CDR3 length: 16 amino acids. Germline V gene sequence: CDR1 SGHAT, CDR2 FQNNGV. Losses at the gene ends were 6 bases for V and 0 bases for J; bases not matched to a gene: 9. CDR3 sequence: CASRITGTGSSYEQYF. The DNA of the CDR3 is TGTGCCAGCAGAATCACCGGGACAGGGAGCTCCTACGAGCAGTACTTC.

V and J are TRBV19 and TRBJ2-5; 7 bases are shared with TRBD2. Trimming removed 5 bases from V and 5 bases from J; junction bases left unmatched: 8. Germline V lookup: CDR1 LNHDA, CDR2 SQIVND (reference sequence). The CDR3 covers 14 residues. The CDR3 DNA reads as TGTGCCAGTAGTGGGGGGGGTCCGGGGGAGACCCAGTACTTC. It yields the protein CASSGGGPGETQYF.

This clone has only a few counts. The CDR3 loop is CASSGGNTEAFF. The CDR3 coding sequence is TGTGCCAGCTCAGGGGGGAACACTGAAGCTTTCTTT. The genes are TRBV28 and TRBJ1-1, with 7 positions matching TRBD1. The CDR3 has 12 residues. Germline CDR1 reads MDHEN; CDR2 reads SYDVKM. V trimming: 8 bases; J trimming: 1 base; junction bases outside the gene matches: 1.

The genes are TRBV5-1 and TRBJ2-7; D is unclear. Germline CDR1 is SGHRS and CDR2 is YFSETQ. CDR3 size: 14 residues. V dropped 0 bases and J dropped 6 bases, with 13 bases sitting between them. The CDR3 spells CASSLDGSIGEQYF. CDR3 sequence (DNA): TGCGCCAGCAGCTTGGACGGCAGCATTGGCGAGCAGTACTTC.

The CDR3 sequence: CASSNGASVENIQYF. The CDR3 DNA sequence: TGTGCCAGTAGTAACGGGGCCTCGGTGGAAAACATTCAGTACTTC. V usage is TRBV19 and J usage is TRBJ2-4; D is perhaps TRBD1 or TRBD2 (5 bases each). Deletions cut 4 bases from V and 5 bases from J, with 15 bases between. This CDR3 is built from 15 residues. The germline gives CDR1 LNHDA, CDR2 SQIVND (reference sequence).

The chain couples TRBV5-4 to TRBJ1-1; 9 bases map to TRBD1. V trimming: 3 bases; J trimming: 3 bases; junction bases outside the gene matches: 9. CDR3 length equals 16 residues. Germline V lookup: CDR1 SGHNT, CDR2 YYREEE (reference sequence). The CDR3 DNA reads as TGTGCCAGCAGCTCCCCGGACAGGGGCTCGTACACTGAAGCTTTCTTT. Translated: CASSSPDRGSYTEAFF.

In nucleotides, the CDR3 is TGTGCCAGCTCAAACTACCAAGAGACCCAGTACTTC. Its protein is CASSNYQETQYF. J is TRBJ2-5 and V is TRBV18; D is uncertain. Per germline, CDR1 KGHSH and CDR2 LQKENI. This CDR3 spans 12 amino acids. The V and J ends lost 5 bases and 0 bases respectively, with 4 bases between them.

This chain connects TRBV27 to TRBJ2-1; maybe TRBD2 (6 bases). This CDR3 spans 15 amino acids. Looked up from germline, CDR1 is MNHEY and CDR2 is SMNVEV (reference sequence). With 2 bases removed from V and 8 bases from J, the gap between germline ends came to 16 bases. The CDR3 reads CASSLPTGAGDEQFF. In DNA, the CDR3 is TGTGCCAGCAGTTTACCTACGGGAGCCGGCGATGAGCAGTTCTTC.